This section outlines one TCR beta chain sequence together with its context. What it binds is unknown. The data are from a study of OX40 agonist ivuxolimab in advanced cancers. As for the study in general: As their treatment, patients were administered ivuxolimab, an agonistic anti-OX40 (CD134) antibody. The dose-escalation cohort had hepatocellular carcinoma, melanoma, renal cell or head and neck cancer. Anti-PD-1, anti-PD-L1 or anti-CTLA-4 therapy given earlier was allowed, and roughly 38% had some. Notes on the study in general: Both blood CD4+ and CD8+ T cells showed clonal growth by week 6 at 0.1 to 3.0 mg/kg.

TCRdb's copy holds only in-frame clones and misses some; the assay was immunoSEQ multiplex PCR. The sample holds 45,000 to 60,000 clones, 79% seen once. The CDR3 totals 12 residues. Trimming stripped 4 bases from V and 6 bases from J, with 7 bases between. CDR1 and CDR2 from the germline V gene are SNHLY and FYNNEI. The sample in question was CD4+ or CD8+ T cells sorted from blood, obtained in a trial of the OX40 agonist ivuxolimab. This chain links TRBV2 with TRBJ2-1, with D perhaps TRBD1 (5 bases). This sequence originates from an adult with an advanced solid tumor such as melanoma, head and neck, liver or kidney cancer. The CDR3 nucleotides are TGTGCCAGCAGTGCAGGGTCCAATGAGCAGTTCTTC. It codes for CASSAGSNEQFF.